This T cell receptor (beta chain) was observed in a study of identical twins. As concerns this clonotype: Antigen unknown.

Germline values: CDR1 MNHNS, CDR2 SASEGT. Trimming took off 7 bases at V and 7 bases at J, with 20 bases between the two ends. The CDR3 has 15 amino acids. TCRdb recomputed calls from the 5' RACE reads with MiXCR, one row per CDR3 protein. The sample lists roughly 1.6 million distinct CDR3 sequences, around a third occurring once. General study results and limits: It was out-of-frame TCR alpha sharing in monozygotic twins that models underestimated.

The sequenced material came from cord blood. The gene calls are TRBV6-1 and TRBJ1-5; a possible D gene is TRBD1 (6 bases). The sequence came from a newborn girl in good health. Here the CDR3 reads CASTQPAAGEQPQHF. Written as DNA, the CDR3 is TGTGCCAGCACTCAACCGGCGGCAGGGGAGCAGCCCCAGCATTTT.